This TCR beta chain was identified during a study of regulatory T cells in long-lasting Graves disease. As for time point: newly diagnosed GD, antithyroid drugs for less than 3 months. The TCR library was prepared using RNA isolated from PBMCs. American Thyroid Association guidelines defined Graves' disease diagnosis. Investigators prepared the TCR beta libraries by applying iRepertoire HTBI primers and Arm-PCR of CDR3 regions. TCRdb reanalysed the multiplex PCR reads using MiXCR and keeps one entry per CDR3 protein. The data contain under 500,000 distinct CDR3 sequences, less than 20% of them singletons. CDR1 SQVTM and CDR2 ANQGSEA come from the germline V gene. V shed 6 bases, J shed 4 bases, and the junction held 5 bases outside the gene matches. This CDR3 is built from 13 residues. In this sample, this clonotype turned up many times. These same records also appear under a second study, on T cells in Graves' hyperthyroidism and ophthalmopathy.

This TCR derives from a woman between 25 and 40 years old with Graves disease. This chain connects TRBV29-1 to TRBJ2-2; 7 positions match TRBD1. The sample consisted of peripheral blood mononuclear cells (PBMCs), taken at new diagnosis, from a patient treated with antithyroid drugs. As DNA, the CDR3 is TGCAGCGTAGACAGGGTGGGCACCGGGGAGCTGTTTTTT. This codes for CSVDRVGTGELFF.